This TCR beta chain was sequenced during a study of T-cell reconstitution after alpha-beta-depleted transplantation in children. V lost 0 bases and J lost 0, with 9 bases in between. Per germline, CDR1 LGHDT and CDR2 YNNKEL (reference sequence). This CDR3 comprises 17 residues. Preparation of the TCRbeta library used unique molecular identifiers. TCRdb ran MiXCR on the PCR reads and lists one entry per CDR3 protein. The table shows over 150,000 distinct CDR3 sequences, with approximately 6.8% occurring only once. At least ten counts were recorded for this clonotype. This chain uses TRBV3-1 with TRBJ2-6; D is unresolved. The input for sequencing was PBMCs from the stem cell graft donor, taken from the stem cell graft. This TCR was sampled from a human donor who donated a stem cell graft to a child with Wiskott-Aldrich syndrome. The CDR3: CASSQDRMGSGANVLTF. As DNA, the CDR3 is TGTGCCAGCAGCCAAGACCGGATGGGCTCTGGGGCCAACGTCCTGACTTTC.